This TCR beta chain was retrieved from a study of blood T cell repertoires in COVID-19. Study in general: Samples representing acute and convalescent COVID-19 were sourced from the United States, Italy and Spain. From T cells, B-cell-depleted T cells, or PBMCs came the material, which was cDNA or gDNA.

V was cut by 1 base and J by 0 bases, with 10 bases left in between. Germline-derived CDR1 and CDR2 are SEHNR and FQNEAQ (reference sequence). The CDR3 is 16 residues long. Source study methods: Amplification with reference gene primers provided the estimates of nucleated cell counts. Sequenced by immunoSEQ multiplex PCR; TCRdb stores in-frame clones only, minus some. Clone size and the V and J calls come from that table; the DNA yielded D and trimming. The table includes more than 85,000 clones, 70% to 90% detected once. The sample taken for sequencing was peripheral blood. This clonotype was sampled from a woman aged 50 to 60 with acute or convalescent COVID-19. The V and J genes are TRBV7-9 and TRBJ1-3; D gene uncertain. CDR3 in DNA: TGTGCCAGCAGCTTAGTGGTCGGTTACTCTGGAAACACCATATATTTT. This encodes CASSLVVGYSGNTIYF.